This T cell receptor beta chain originates from a study of technical replicates of blood from four donors. The table lists this clone with a count of one. The V gene end was trimmed by 6 bases and the J gene end by 0 bases; junction bases not matched to a gene: 5. The CDR3 spans 15 residues. Germline V gives CDR1 SNHLY, CDR2 FYNNEI. Profiled with immunoSEQ multiplex PCR; TCRdb holds only in-frame clones, not every one. The top ten clones hold roughly 10% of a sample with more than 10,000 clones, 80% to 90% of them seen once. The sample comprised PBMCs. The chain uses TRBV2 and TRBJ1-5; 7 bases fit TRBD1. This receptor was obtained from a human donor in good health. CDR3 sequence reads: CASSPDRNSNQPQHF. The CDR3 region has the DNA TGTGCCAGCAGCCCGGACAGGAATAGCAATCAGCCCCAGCATTTT.